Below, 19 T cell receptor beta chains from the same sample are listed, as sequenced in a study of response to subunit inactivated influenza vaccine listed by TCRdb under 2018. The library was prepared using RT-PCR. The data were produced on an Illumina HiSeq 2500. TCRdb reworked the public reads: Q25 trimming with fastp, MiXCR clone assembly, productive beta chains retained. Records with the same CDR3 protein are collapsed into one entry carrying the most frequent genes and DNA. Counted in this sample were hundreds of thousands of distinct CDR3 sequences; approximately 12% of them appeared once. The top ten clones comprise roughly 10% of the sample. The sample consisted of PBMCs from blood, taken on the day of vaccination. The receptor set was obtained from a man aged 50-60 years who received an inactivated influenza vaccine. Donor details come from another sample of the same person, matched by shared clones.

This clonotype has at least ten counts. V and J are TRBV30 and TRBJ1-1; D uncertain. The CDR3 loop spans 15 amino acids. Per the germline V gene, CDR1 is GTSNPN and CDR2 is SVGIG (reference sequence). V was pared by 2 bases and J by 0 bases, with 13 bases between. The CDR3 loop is CAWSRGGRVNTEAFF. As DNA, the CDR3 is TGTGCCTGGAGTCGGGGAGGGAGGGTGAACACTGAAGCTTTCTTT.

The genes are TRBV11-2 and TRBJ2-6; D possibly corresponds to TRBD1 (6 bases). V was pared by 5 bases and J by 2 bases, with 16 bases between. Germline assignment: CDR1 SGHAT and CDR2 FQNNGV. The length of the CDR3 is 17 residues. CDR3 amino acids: CASSRFGAGAGANVLTF. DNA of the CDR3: TGTGCCAGCAGCCGTTTTGGGGCAGGGGCTGGGGCCAACGTCCTGACTTTC. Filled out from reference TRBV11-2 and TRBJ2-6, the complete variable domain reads EAGVAQSPRYKIIEKRQSVAFWCNPISGHATLYWYQQILGQGPKLLIQFQNNGVVDDSQLPKDRFSAERLKGVDSTLKIQPAKLEDSAVYLCASSRFGAGAGANVLTFGAGSRLTVL.

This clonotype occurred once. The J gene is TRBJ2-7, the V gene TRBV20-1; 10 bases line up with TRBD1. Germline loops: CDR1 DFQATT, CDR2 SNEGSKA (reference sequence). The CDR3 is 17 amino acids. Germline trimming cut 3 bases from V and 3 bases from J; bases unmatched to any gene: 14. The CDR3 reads CSARSGDRGIVDYEQYF. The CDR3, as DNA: TGCAGTGCTAGGTCAGGGGACAGGGGAATTGTGGACTACGAGCAGTACTTC.

The CDR3 DNA reads TGCAGTGCAAAATTGGACAGGCACTACTCTGGGGCCAACGTCCTGACTTTC. It specifies CSAKLDRHYSGANVLTF. The chain uses TRBV20-1 and TRBJ2-6, with TRBD1 matching 7 bases. The CDR3 consists of 17 residues. Germline assignment: CDR1 DFQATT and CDR2 SNEGSKA (reference sequence). Trimming removed 6 bases from V and 0 bases from J; junction bases left unmatched: 11.

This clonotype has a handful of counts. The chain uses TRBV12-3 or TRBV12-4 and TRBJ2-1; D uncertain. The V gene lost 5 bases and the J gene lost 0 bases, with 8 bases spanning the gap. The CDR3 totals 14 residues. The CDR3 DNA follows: TGTGCCAGCAGTCCGGTTTCCTCCTACAATGAGCAGTTCTTC. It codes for CASSPVSSYNEQFF.

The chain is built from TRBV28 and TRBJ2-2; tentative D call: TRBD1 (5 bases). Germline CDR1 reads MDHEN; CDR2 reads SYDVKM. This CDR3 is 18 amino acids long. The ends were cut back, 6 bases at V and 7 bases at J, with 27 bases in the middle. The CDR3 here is CASSPGPGPGNFGGELFF. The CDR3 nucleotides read TGTGCCAGCAGCCCAGGGCCCGGACCAGGGAATTTCGGCGGGGAGCTGTTTTTT.

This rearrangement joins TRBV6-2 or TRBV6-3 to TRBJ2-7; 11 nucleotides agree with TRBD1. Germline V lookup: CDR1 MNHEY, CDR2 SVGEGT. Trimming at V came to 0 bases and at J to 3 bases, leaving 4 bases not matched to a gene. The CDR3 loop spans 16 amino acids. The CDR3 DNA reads TGTGCCAGCAGTTACTCGACGGACAGGGGGCTCTACGAGCAGTACTTC. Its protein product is CASSYSTDRGLYEQYF.

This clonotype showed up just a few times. This chain's CDR3 is CASSPVPGQSYGYTF. CDR3 sequence (DNA): TGTGCCAGCAGCCCCGTCCCGGGACAAAGCTATGGCTACACCTTC. The genes are TRBV7-2 and TRBJ1-2, with D tentatively TRBD1 (6 bases). The germline V gene has CDR1 SGHTA and CDR2 FQGNSA. Trimming removed 5 bases from V and 4 bases from J, with 17 bases in between. The CDR3 runs to 15 residues.

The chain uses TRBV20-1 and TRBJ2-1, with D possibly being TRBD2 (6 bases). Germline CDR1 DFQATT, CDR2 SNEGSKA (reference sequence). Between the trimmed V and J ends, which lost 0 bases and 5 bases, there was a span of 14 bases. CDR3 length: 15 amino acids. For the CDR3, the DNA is TGCAGTGCTAGAGATCGTGTGGCGGGAAACAATGAGCAGTTCTTC. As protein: CSARDRVAGNNEQFF.

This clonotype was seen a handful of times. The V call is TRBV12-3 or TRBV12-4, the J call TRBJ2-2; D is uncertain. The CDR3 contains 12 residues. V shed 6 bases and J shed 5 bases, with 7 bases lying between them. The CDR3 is CASRKGTGELFF. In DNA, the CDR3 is TGTGCCAGCAGGAAAGGGACCGGGGAGCTGTTTTTT.

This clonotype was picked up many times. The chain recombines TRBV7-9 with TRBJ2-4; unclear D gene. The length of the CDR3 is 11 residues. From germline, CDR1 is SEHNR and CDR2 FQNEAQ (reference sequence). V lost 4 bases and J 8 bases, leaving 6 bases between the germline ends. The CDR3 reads CASSSFDIQYF. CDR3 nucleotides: TGTGCCAGCAGCTCCTTTGACATTCAGTACTTC.

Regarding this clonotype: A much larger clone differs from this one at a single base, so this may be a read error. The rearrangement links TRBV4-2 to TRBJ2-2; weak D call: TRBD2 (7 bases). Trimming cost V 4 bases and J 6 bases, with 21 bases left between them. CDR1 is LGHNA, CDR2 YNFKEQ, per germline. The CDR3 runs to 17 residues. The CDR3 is CASSRVGHRGASGELFF. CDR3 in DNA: TGTGCCAGCAGCCGGGTCGGGCACCGGGGGGCATCCGGGGAGCTGTTTTTT.

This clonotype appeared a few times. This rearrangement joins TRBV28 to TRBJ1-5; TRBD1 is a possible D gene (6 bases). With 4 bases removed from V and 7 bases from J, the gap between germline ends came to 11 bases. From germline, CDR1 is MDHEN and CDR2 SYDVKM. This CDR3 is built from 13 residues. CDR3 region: CASSYRVEQPQHF. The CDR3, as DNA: TGTGCCAGCAGTTACAGGGTCGAGCAGCCCCAGCATTTT.

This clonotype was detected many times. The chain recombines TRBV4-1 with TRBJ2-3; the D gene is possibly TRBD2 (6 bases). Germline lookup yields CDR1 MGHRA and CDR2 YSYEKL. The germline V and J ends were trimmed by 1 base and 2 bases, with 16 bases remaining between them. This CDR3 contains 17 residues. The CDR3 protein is CASSQGFGLALTDTQYF. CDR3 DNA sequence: TGCGCCAGCAGCCAAGGATTTGGTCTAGCGCTCACAGATACGCAGTATTTT.

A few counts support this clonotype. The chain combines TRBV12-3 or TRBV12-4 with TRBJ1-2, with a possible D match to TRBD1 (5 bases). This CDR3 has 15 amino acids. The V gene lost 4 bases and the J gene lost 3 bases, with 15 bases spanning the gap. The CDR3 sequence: CASSSFRGTHYGYTF. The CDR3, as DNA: TGTGCCAGCAGTTCATTTCGGGGGACTCACTATGGCTACACCTTC.

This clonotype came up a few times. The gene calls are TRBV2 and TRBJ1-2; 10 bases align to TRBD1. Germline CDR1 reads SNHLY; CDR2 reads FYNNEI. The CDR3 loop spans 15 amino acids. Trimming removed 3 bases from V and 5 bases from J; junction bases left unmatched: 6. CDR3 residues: CASSDRDRGWYGYTF. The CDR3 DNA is TGTGCCAGCAGTGATAGGGACAGGGGTTGGTATGGCTACACCTTC.

The CDR3 region is CSARLSLAKLDTQYF. The CDR3, as DNA: TGCAGTGCTAGGTTAAGCCTAGCGAAGTTAGATACGCAGTATTTT. The chain links TRBV20-1 to TRBJ2-3; perhaps TRBD2 as D (6 bases). CDR3 length: 15 residues. V was cut by 3 bases and J by 5 bases, with 18 bases left in between. Looked up from germline, CDR1 is DFQATT and CDR2 is SNEGSKA (reference sequence).

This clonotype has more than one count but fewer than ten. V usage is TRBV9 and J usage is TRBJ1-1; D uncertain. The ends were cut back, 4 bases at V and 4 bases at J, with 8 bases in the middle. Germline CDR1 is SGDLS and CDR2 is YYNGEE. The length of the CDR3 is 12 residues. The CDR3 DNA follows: TGTGCCAGCAGCAGGGTGGCCACTGAAGCTTTCTTT. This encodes CASSRVATEAFF.

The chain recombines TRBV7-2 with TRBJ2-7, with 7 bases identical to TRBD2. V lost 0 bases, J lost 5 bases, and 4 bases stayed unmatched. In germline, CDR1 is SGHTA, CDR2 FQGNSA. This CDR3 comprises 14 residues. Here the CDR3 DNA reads TGTGCCAGCAGCTTAGCAGCGGGACCCCACGAGCAGTACTTC. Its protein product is CASSLAAGPHEQYF.